The present T cell receptor beta chain was sequenced within a study of blood T cell repertoires in COVID-19. Authors' data handling: Quantification of nucleated cells was approximated via reference gene primer amplification. TCRdb's table, derived via immunoSEQ multiplex PCR, lists solely in-frame clones and lacks some. Clone size and the V and J calls come from that table; the DNA yielded D and trimming. Of some 300,000 clones listed, approximately 90% are singletons. Sequencing was done on a sample of PBMCs or T cells enriched from blood (not recorded which). This receptor was obtained from a woman aged 60-70 years in a cohort exposed to, infected with or recovered from COVID-19 (not recorded which).

CDR3 region: CASSELAGAYNEQFF. The CDR3 nucleotides are TGTGCCAGCAGCGAGCTAGCGGGTGCCTACAATGAGCAGTTCTTC. The gene calls are TRBV7-2 and TRBJ2-1; the match to TRBD2 covers 8 bases. There are 15 residues in the CDR3. V shed 5 bases, J shed 2 bases, and the junction held 5 bases outside the gene matches. Germline CDR1 is SGHTA and CDR2 is FQGNSA.